This entry features one TCR beta chain sequence. Each CDR3 protein gets one entry in TCRdb, which reprocessed the 5' RACE reads and gives no DNA. Recorded for this sample: 500,000 to 600,000 distinct CDR3 sequences. This sample was taken from a study of T cells expressing NK-cell markers. Background on the study: Repertoire data for TCR beta were derived from sorted T cells (CD3+CD56+NKG2C+, CD3+CD56+NKG2C- and CD3+CD56-NKG2C+).

Sequenced material: blood T cells: a sorted CD56 or NKG2C T cell subset, CD4+ or CD8+ T cells, or bulk PBMC T cells (not recorded which). The source of this sequence is a man younger than 35 in good health.

The CDR3 protein is CASSLALGDDTQYF. J is TRBJ2-3 and V is TRBV5-5; TCRdb outputs TRBD2, but without DNA this stays unchecked. Germline V gene sequence: CDR1 SGHKS, CDR2 YYEKEE (reference sequence). The CDR3 is made up of 14 amino acids.